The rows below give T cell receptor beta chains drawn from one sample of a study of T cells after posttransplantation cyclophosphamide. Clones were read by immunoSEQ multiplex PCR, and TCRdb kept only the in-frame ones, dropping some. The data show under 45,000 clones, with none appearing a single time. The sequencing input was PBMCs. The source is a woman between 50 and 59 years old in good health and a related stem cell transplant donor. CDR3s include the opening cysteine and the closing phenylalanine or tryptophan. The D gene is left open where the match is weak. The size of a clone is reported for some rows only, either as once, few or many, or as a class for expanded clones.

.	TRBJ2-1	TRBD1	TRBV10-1	CASSNQLRDSGEQFF	TGCGCCAGCAGTAATCAACTTCGGGACAGTGGCGAGCAGTTCTTC
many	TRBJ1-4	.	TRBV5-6	CASSHSWRGEKLFF	TGTGCCAGCAGCCACTCATGGAGGGGTGAAAAACTGTTTTTT
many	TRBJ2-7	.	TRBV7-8	CASSLTGHHYEQYF	TGTGCCAGCAGCTTAACGGGACACCACTACGAGCAGTACTTC
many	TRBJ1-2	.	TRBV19	CASSMRDYGYTF	TGTGCCAGTAGTATGAGGGACTATGGCTACACCTTC
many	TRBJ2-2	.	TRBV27	CASSLQGSAGELFF	TGTGCCAGCAGTTTACAGGGATCGGCCGGGGAGCTGTTTTTT
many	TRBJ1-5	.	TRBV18	CASSPGIDQPQHF	TGTGCCAGCTCACCCGGTATCGATCAGCCCCAGCATTTT
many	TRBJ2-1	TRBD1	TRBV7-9	CASSLDGDSFYNEQFF	TGTGCCAGCAGCTTGGACGGGGACAGCTTCTACAATGAGCAGTTCTTC
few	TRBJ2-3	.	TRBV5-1	CASSLGREGDTQYF	TGCGCCAGCAGCTTGGGCAGGGAAGGAGATACGCAGTATTTT
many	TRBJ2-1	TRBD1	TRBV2	CASSDGTGGREQFF	TGTGCCAGCAGTGACGGGACAGGGGGTCGGGAGCAGTTCTTC
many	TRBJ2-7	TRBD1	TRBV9	CASSVGQGEQYF	TGTGCCAGCAGCGTGGGACAGGGCGAGCAGTACTTC
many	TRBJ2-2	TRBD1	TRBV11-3	CASSPGQGTFGTGELFF	TGTGCCAGCAGCCCAGGACAGGGAACCTTCGGCACCGGGGAGCTGTTTTTT
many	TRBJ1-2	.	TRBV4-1	CASSQVYRRNGSYGYTF	TGCGCCAGCAGCCAAGTGTATCGGCGAAACGGGAGCTATGGCTACACCTTC
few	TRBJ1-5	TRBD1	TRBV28	CASSLLSFTRDRRPSDF	TGTGCCAGCAGTTTACTCTCCTTTACAAGGGACAGGAGACCCAGCGATTTT
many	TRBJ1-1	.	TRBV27	CASSTGTKNTEAFF	TGTGCCAGCAGCACCGGGACTAAAAACACTGAAGCTTTCTTT
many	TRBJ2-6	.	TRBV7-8	CASSVQGSGANVLTF	TGTGCCAGCAGCGTACAGGGTTCTGGGGCCAACGTCCTGACTTTC
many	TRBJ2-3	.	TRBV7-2	CASSLQGPGTDTQYF	TGTGCCAGCAGCTTACAGGGGCCGGGCACAGATACGCAGTATTTT
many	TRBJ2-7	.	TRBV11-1	CASSPNSYEQYF	TGTGCCAGCAGCCCCAATTCCTACGAGCAGTACTTC
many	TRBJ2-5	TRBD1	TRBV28	CASSLVSWTGEETQYF	TGTGCCAGCAGCCTCGTTAGCTGGACAGGGGAAGAGACCCAGTACTTC
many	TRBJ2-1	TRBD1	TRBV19	CASSIATGVSYNEQFF	TGTGCCAGTAGTATCGCTACAGGGGTCTCCTACAATGAGCAGTTCTTC
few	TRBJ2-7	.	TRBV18	CASSMIFGAPGEQYF	TGTGCCAGCTCAATGATATTTGGGGCGCCGGGCGAGCAGTACTTC
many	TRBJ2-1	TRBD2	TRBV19	CASSPRGDEQFF	TGTGCCAGTAGCCCGCGGGGGGATGAGCAGTTCTTC
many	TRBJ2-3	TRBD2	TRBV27	CASRRGGTDTQYF	TGTGCCAGCAGGCGGGGGGGCACAGATACGCAGTATTTT
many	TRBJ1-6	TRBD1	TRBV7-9	CASSPFRGQYNSPLHF	TGTGCCAGCAGCCCTTTCCGGGGACAGTATAATTCACCCCTCCACTTT
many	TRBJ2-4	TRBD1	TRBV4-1	CASSYPGQKNIQYF	TGCGCCAGCAGCTATCCGGGACAGAAAAACATTCAGTACTTC
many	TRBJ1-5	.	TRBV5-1	CASSSDGQTNQPQHF	TGCGCCAGCAGTTCAGACGGACAAACCAATCAGCCCCAGCATTTT
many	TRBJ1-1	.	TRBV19	CASSPTGATEAFF	TGTGCCAGTAGTCCAACAGGTGCCACTGAAGCTTTCTTT
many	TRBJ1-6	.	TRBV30	CAWAQSSYNSPLHF	TGTGCCTGGGCACAGAGCTCCTATAATTCACCCCTCCACTTT
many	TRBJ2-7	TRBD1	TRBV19	CASSERDRAHEQYF	TGTGCCAGTAGTGAAAGGGACAGGGCCCACGAGCAGTACTTC
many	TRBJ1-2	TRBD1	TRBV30	CAWSGTGFYGYTF	TGTGCCTGGAGTGGGACAGGCTTTTATGGCTACACCTTC